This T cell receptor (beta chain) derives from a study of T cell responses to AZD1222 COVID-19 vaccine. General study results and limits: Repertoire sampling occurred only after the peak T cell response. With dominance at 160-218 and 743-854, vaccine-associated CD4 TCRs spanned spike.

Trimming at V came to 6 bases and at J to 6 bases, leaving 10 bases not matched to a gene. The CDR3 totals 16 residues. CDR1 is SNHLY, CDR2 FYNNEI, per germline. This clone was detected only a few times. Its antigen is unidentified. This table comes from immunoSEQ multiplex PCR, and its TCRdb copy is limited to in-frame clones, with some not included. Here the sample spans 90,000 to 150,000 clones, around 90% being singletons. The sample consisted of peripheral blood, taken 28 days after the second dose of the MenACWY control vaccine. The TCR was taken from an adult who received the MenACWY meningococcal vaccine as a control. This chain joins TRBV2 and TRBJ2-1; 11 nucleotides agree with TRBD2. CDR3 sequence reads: CASRGQRTSGFNEQFF. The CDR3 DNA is TGTGCCAGCAGAGGGCAAAGGACTAGCGGGTTCAATGAGCAGTTCTTC. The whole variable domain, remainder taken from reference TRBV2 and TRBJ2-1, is EPEVTQTPSHQVTQMGQEVILRCVPISNHLYFYWYRQILGQKVEFLVSFYNNEISEKSEIFDDQFSVERPDGSNFTLKIRSTKLEDSAMYFCASRGQRTSGFNEQFFGPGTRLTVL.